This entry features one TCR beta chain sequence. Repertoires were generated with immunoSEQ multiplex PCR, while TCRdb's copy carries only in-frame clones and drops some. The sample lists about 31,000 clones; about nine tenths were seen once. The data derive from a study of T cell changes during pregnancy in multiple sclerosis. Germline trimming cut 1 base from V and 0 bases from J; bases unmatched to any gene: 6. The CDR3 contains 18 residues. Germline V gives CDR1 SGHDN, CDR2 FVKESK. The gene calls are TRBV14 and TRBJ2-4; 10 nucleotides agree with TRBD2. This receptor was obtained from a female donor with multiple sclerosis, enrolled in a pregnancy study. The material was CD8+ T cells from peripheral blood mononuclear cells, obtained in the first trimester of pregnancy. CDR3 coding DNA: TGTGCCAGCAGCCAAGTTTCAGCGGGAGGGGGAGCCAAAAACATTCAGTACTTC. It specifies CASSQVSAGGGAKNIQYF.